This T cell receptor (beta chain) was obtained from a study of cytomegalovirus exposure and HLA in healthy donors (dated by TCRdb to about 2017). About the investigation overall: An earlier analysis of more than 550 of the donors reported around 280 Gb of sequence data and 117 million unique TCR beta sequences obtained from some 200 million T cells. Roughly 300 gigabases of sequencing data and about 92 million unique TCR sequences made up an early release that covered nearly 650 HLA-typed donors. Of the roughly 400 genotyped donors, 80% to 90% were placed in the genetic ancestry cluster associated with self-reported Caucasian donors. The study aimed to test whether cataloging public T cell receptors could reveal signatures of past pathogen exposure. The T cell repertoires of around 730 subjects were profiled by immunosequencing and related to cytomegalovirus serostatus. Besides the first cohort of roughly 660 subjects, a separate validation cohort made up of 120 different subjects was used. High-throughput TCR immunosequencing, statistical association of individual TCRs with disease status, and machine learning were combined to predict cytomegalovirus infection status. In a later analysis, previously published TCR beta repertoires from about 640 donors were re-analyzed and high-resolution HLA genotyping was added so that TCR occurrence patterns could be studied. In the later analysis, no new phenotypic data were used to find candidate immune exposures; instead, reliance was placed on TCR beta sequences and their occurrence across donors. An earlier analysis of around 540 of the donors applied high-throughput TCR beta sequencing to assess whether each TCR beta V gene segment acted as functional or pseudogenic. Donor age, sex, ethnicity and CMV serostatus were collected together with the repertoire data. A later genetic analysis took genome-wide SNP genotypes for about three fifths of the 666 donors and used that subset as a discovery cohort. Every discovery cohort repertoire had been produced on one sequencing platform. HLA typing included class I and class II loci at four-digit resolution. The number of typed donors differed by locus: about 620-630 for A, B, C, DRB1 and DQB1; roughly 510 for DQA1; around 580 for DPA1; and roughly 450 for DPB1. About five DR-DQ haplotypes were handled as single units for association and clustering, since linkage in the cohort was strong. Among about 360 genotyped donors of the cohort, an average of 235,054 unique TCR beta nucleotide sequences were sequenced per donor, 15% to 20% of them non-productive. Here is what the overall study found, with its caveats: Three of the identified cytomegalovirus-associated TCR beta chains were confirmed in vitro to be specific for cytomegalovirus antigens. This cohort had only TCR beta chains sequenced, and the lack of alpha or paired-chain data limited which features could be detected. The sequencing pipeline was judged likely to have produced a cluster of highly shared sequence variants as a technical artifact. Linkage disequilibrium might explain the correlated functional status among segregating V segments, but an unknown experimental factor could not be ruled out. In a later analysis, the rate of TCR association differed among HLA loci, with DRB1 alleles having the most associated TCRs and HLA-C alleles having the fewest. A total of roughly 160 TCR beta chains were listed by the study as associated with cytomegalovirus. A further reported finding was that TCR beta sequences accurately predicted the HLA-A and HLA-B alleles for most subjects in the first cohort. At a false discovery rate of 0.05, a later analysis linked approximately 18,000 TCR beta sequences to specific HLA alleles. In an earlier analysis of around 600 of the donors, most TCR beta V segments appeared in productive rearrangements about 87% or about 30% of the time, broadly matching IMGT annotations. According to a later analysis, most CMV-associated TCR beta chains appeared to be HLA-restricted, and the HLA associations seemed to be driven largely by CMV exposure. The authors suggested that the approach could potentially be extended to other disease states and immunological phenotypes. Roughly uniform sequencing depth across donors was assumed in presence/absence analyses, although this assumption may not hold. The 87-base-pair reads could not distinguish some IMGT-functional V segments, including TRBV6-2 and TRBV6-3, so those segments were excluded. Most TCR sequences were observed very rarely across donors, whereas some public TCRs were present in many individuals. Over 15 rarely observed V segments, including chromosome 9 orphons, were excluded from the earlier analysis of about 600 of the donors because counts were too low. In a later analysis, HLA-associated TCR beta chains were found to be more clonally expanded and to have lower generation probabilities than equally common non-associated chains. CMV serostatus was the only immune exposure information available for the cohort. Strong co-occurrence of HLA alleles, especially DR and DQ, made assigning TCR associations to individual alleles difficult. According to a later genetic analysis, donors in an Asian-associated ancestry cluster had fewer N-insertions in productive TCRs than the approximately 670-donor mean. Because HLA typing was unavailable for some donors at each locus, only the typed subset was used in association tests. Cytomegalovirus status was reported to be diagnosed by the classifier with high specificity and sensitivity in both the original and validation cohorts. A later genetic analysis associated a missense DCLRE1C variant with V-gene and J-gene trimming of TCR beta chains, and an independent cohort replicated the association. In a later analysis, several top co-occurrence clusters were reported to appear linked to parvovirus B19, influenza, CMV and Epstein-Barr virus.

The CDR3 covers 13 residues, taking in both the cysteine and the phenylalanine. Of the read, only the CDR3 DNA is kept; its 39 bases are in frame from base 1. The V end loses 3 bases and the J end loses 4 bases, and a stretch of 10 bases separates them. Based on the germline V gene, the CDR1 and CDR2 sequences are MGHRA and YSYEKL. Of note for this clone: What this receptor recognizes is not known.

Receptors were amplified or captured by the immunoSEQ multiplex PCR assay. For the multiplex PCR, a mixture combining 60 forward primers for TCR Vbeta segments and 13 reverse primers for TCR Jbeta segments was used. Amplification of the CDR3 region of rearranged TCR beta genes was performed with a multiplex PCR assay on genomic DNA. The amplified TCR beta libraries were sequenced on the Illumina HiSeq System as 87-base-pair reads. In the authors' own workflow: Across the 500 to 700 repertoires, a later analysis counted roughly 84 million unique TCR beta chains, some 11 million of which were shared by at least two donors. Raw reads were error-corrected and collapsed into unique sequences by a nearest-neighbor algorithm in which closely related sequences were merged to remove PCR and sequencing errors. Alignment of CDR3 sequences to IMGT reference sequences was used to assign V, D and J gene segments. For a sequence to be retained, a match of at least six nucleotides to both a V gene segment and a J gene segment was required. A rearrangement was called productive if the CDR3 had no stop codons and remained in frame with V and J, and every other rearrangement was called non-productive. Following IMGT convention, CDR3 was defined as the stretch from the second conserved V-encoded cysteine to the conserved J-encoded phenylalanine. Sequences without an unambiguous match to a single V gene segment were excluded from the earlier analysis of approximately 600 of the donors. An earlier analysis of 550 to 650 of the donors classified V segments as functional when productive rearrangements were above 56.7% and as segregating when the standard deviation between donors was above 5%. To diagnose cytomegalovirus status from the catalog of TCR beta chain sequences, a statistical classification framework was built. A later analysis assigned V and J genes by comparing TCR nucleotide sequences with IMGT/GENE-DB human TR gene sequences. In a later analysis, CDR3 sequences and most-parsimonious VDJ recombination scenarios were assigned using the TCRdist pipeline. In a later analysis, each TCR beta chain was defined by its CDR3 amino acid sequence together with its V-gene family, and reads lacking a unique V-gene family were excluded. As a way to deal with suspected cross-contamination and a sequencing artifact, a later analysis dropped 450 to 700 nucleotide sequences that were highly shared and had low generation probability. In a later analysis, a clonal expansion index for each public chain was calculated from normalized within-repertoire ranks of inferred template counts. In a later analysis, generation probabilities were computed using a VDJ recombination model fitted to out-of-frame rearrangements, and the results were checked against IGoR. A later analysis scored TCR-TCR, TCR-HLA and TCR-CMV co-occurrence with hypergeometric tests, applying a repertoire-size bias correction to TCR pairs. False discovery rates were estimated in a later analysis by permuting HLA or CMV assignments 20 times. In a later analysis, co-occurring TCRs were grouped with DBSCAN, and TCRdist sequence similarity was added when clustering was performed within HLA-allele-positive subsets. Repertoires with fewer than 30,000 or more than 120,000 public chains, plus five repertoires with anomalous nucleotide sharing, were excluded from co-occurrence clustering. The immuneACCESS repertoire file appears here via TCRdb, limited to in-frame rearrangements. These files lack a portion of the clones; in checked studies, under half of the deficit traces to unresolved V genes, and the cause of the others is not known. For V, J and clone size, that table is used; D and trimming come from the DNA. The table for this sample lists 70,000 or so clones. Of the sample, roughly 0.8% falls within the top ten clones.

The cohort consisted of approximately 670 healthy bone marrow donors. At the time of sampling, every cohort member was nominally healthy, though immune exposures that went unrecorded were likely present. The donor was CMV seronegative and belonged to the group of 352 seronegative cohort members. A peripheral blood sample was collected from each donor, and TCR beta sequencing was performed on peripheral blood mononuclear cells. The Qiagen DNeasy Blood Extraction Kit was used to extract genomic DNA from the blood cell samples. This receptor was obtained from a boy aged 5 to 17 in good health and CMV-seronegative. Here the chain combines TRBV4-1 and TRBJ2-7, with no confidently assigned D gene. Sequencing input: PBMCs. The bases read TGCGCCAGCAGCCAGGGCAAAGTGTACGAGCAGTACTTC. It translates as CASSQGKVYEQYF.